Shown below are 26 T cell receptor beta chains from a single sample sequenced in a study of technical replicates of blood from four donors (dated by TCRdb to about 2017). Library method: the immunoSEQ multiplex PCR assay. TCRdb provides this immuneACCESS table in a form limited to in-frame rearrangements. Some clones are lacking; in checked studies, under half of them reflect an unresolved V gene, and why the rest are absent is not known. The sample yields more than 15,000 clones; under 90% were counted once. 10% of the sample comes from the top ten. Sequenced material: PBMCs. These receptor sequences come from a human donor in good health. Some clones in this sample may be carry-over from other donors' samples.

The chain carries TRBV14 and TRBJ2-7; D might be TRBD2 (7 bases). V lost 4 bases to trimming and J lost 3 bases, with 16 bases between them. The V gene's germline CDR1 is SGHDN and CDR2 FVKESK. CDR3 length: 15 residues. CDR3 region: CASSPVGGPLYEQYF. The CDR3, as DNA: TGTGCCAGCAGCCCTGTCGGGGGGCCACTCTACGAGCAGTACTTC.

This chain's CDR3 is CAIGEGISYEQYF. The CDR3 bases are TGTGCCATCGGGGAGGGAATCTCCTACGAGCAGTACTTC. The V gene is TRBV10-3, the J gene TRBJ2-7; TRBD2 agrees at 7 bases. The CDR3 has 13 amino acids. J was trimmed by 0 bases and V by 8 bases; bases with no gene match: 4. Looked up from germline, CDR1 is ENHRY and CDR2 is SYGVKD.

The rearrangement links TRBV7-9 to TRBJ2-2; maybe TRBD1 (6 bases). Germline CDR1 is SEHNR and CDR2 is FQNEAQ (reference sequence). This CDR3 is built from 16 residues. The V end was cut by 5 bases, the J end by 0 bases, with 13 bases between. The CDR3 coding sequence is TGTGCCAGCAGCCTAGAAACAGGGTCGAACACCGGGGAGCTGTTTTTT. This encodes CASSLETGSNTGELFF.

The rearrangement joins TRBV9 to TRBJ1-4; D is ambiguous. CDR3 length equals 17 residues. Trimming took 3 bases from V and 7 from J, leaving 22 bases between them. Per the germline V gene, CDR1 is SGDLS and CDR2 is YYNGEE. The CDR3 DNA is TGTGCCAGCAGCGACCCCGAATCAGGAAACGAGCCTGAAAAACTGTTTTTT. It specifies CASSDPESGNEPEKLFF.

The chain couples TRBV9 to TRBJ2-3; TRBD2 agrees at 8 bases. Germline CDR1 SGDLS, CDR2 YYNGEE. The CDR3 has 17 residues. V trimming: 0 bases; J trimming: 0 bases; junction bases outside the gene matches: 6. The CDR3 loop is CASSVGAAGGSTDTQYF. Here the CDR3 DNA reads TGTGCCAGCAGCGTAGGGGCTGCGGGAGGAAGCACAGATACGCAGTATTTT.

V is TRBV7-2 and J is TRBJ2-7, with 7 bases lining up with TRBD1. Germline CDR1 SGHTA, CDR2 FQGNSA. This CDR3 comprises 14 residues. The V gene end was trimmed by 5 bases and the J gene end by 2 bases; junction bases not matched to a gene: 6. The CDR3 DNA is TGTGCCAGCAGCCTTGGGACAGTTACCTACGAGCAGTACTTC. This encodes CASSLGTVTYEQYF. The variable domain in full, with the rest retrieved from reference TRBV7-2 and TRBJ2-7, is GAGVSQSPSNKVTEKGKDVELRCDPISGHTALYWYRQSLGQGLEFLIYFQGNSAPDKSGLPSDRFSAERTGGSVSTLTIQRTQQEDSAVYLCASSLGTVTYEQYFGPGTRLTVT.

The CDR3 sequence is CAWSAPPGGDRETQYF. CDR3 nucleotides: TGTGCCTGGAGTGCCCCTCCGGGGGGGGATCGAGAGACCCAGTACTTC. The chain joins TRBV30 to TRBJ2-5; 8 nucleotides align to TRBD2. V was clipped by 1 base and J by 4 bases; unmatched bases: 11. Per the germline V gene, CDR1 is GTSNPN and CDR2 is SVGIG (reference sequence). The CDR3 is made up of 16 amino acids. Full variable domain (outside the CDR3, taken from reference TRBV30 and TRBJ2-5): SQTIHQWPATLVQPVGSPLSLECTVEGTSNPNLYWYRQAAGRGLQLLFYSVGIGQISSEVPQNLSASRPQDRQFILSSKKLLLSDSGFYLCAWSAPPGGDRETQYFGPGTRLLVL.

This chain joins TRBV6-1 and TRBJ1-4; possible D gene TRBD1, 5 bases. With 0 bases removed from V and 1 base from J, the gap between germline ends came to 18 bases. The germline gives CDR1 MNHNS, CDR2 SASEGT. The CDR3 is 19 amino acids. The CDR3 protein is CASSEALLVGGITNEKLFF. DNA of the CDR3: TGTGCCAGCAGTGAAGCGCTTCTGGTGGGGGGAATAACTAATGAAAAACTGTTTTTT.

The gene calls are TRBV5-6 and TRBJ1-1, with D unresolved. The V end was cut by 5 bases, the J end by 4 bases, with 18 bases between. Germline V gene data show CDR1 as SGHDT and CDR2 as YYEEEE. This CDR3 region has 15 residues. The DNA of the CDR3 is TGTGCCAGCAGATTTGGGGAGGCCCTTGGCACTGAAGCTTTCTTT. It encodes CASRFGEALGTEAFF. Full variable domain (outside the CDR3, taken from reference TRBV5-6 and TRBJ1-1): DAGVTQSPTHLIKTRGQQVTLRCSPKSGHDTVSWYQQALGQGPQFIFQYYEEEERQRGNFPDRFSGHQFPNYSSELNVNALLLGDSALYLCASRFGEALGTEAFFGQGTRLTVV.

The V gene is TRBV30, the J gene TRBJ1-5, with 7 bases fitting TRBD1. V lost 1 base to trimming and J lost 4 bases; unmatched junction nucleotides: 4. Germline CDR1 reads GTSNPN; CDR2 reads SVGIG (reference sequence). This CDR3 has 14 residues. The CDR3, as DNA: TGTGCCTGGAGTGGGGCAGGGGGAAATCAGCCCCAGCATTTT. Translation: CAWSGAGGNQPQHF.

The chain has TRBV7-2 and TRBJ2-1; possible D gene TRBD1, 5 bases. The V and J ends lost 3 bases and 7 bases respectively, with 13 bases between them. The germline gives CDR1 SGHTA, CDR2 FQGNSA. The CDR3 is 14 residues long. In DNA, the CDR3 is TGTGCCAGCAGCTTCATCAGGGTTTGGAATGAGCAGTTCTTC. Residues: CASSFIRVWNEQFF.

The chain's CDR3 is CASSPTRVEGNQPQHF. The CDR3 coding sequence is TGTGCCAGTAGTCCTACCCGGGTCGAGGGCAATCAGCCCCAGCATTTT. The chain has TRBV19 and TRBJ1-5; D gene unclear. This CDR3 is 16 amino acids long. Germline CDR1 LNHDA, CDR2 SQIVND (reference sequence). Trimming pared 5 bases from V and 2 bases from J, leaving 16 bases between. Variable domain in full (rest from reference TRBV19 and TRBJ1-5): DGGITQSPKYLFRKEGQNVTLSCEQNLNHDAMYWYRQDPGQGLRLIYYSQIVNDFQKGDIAEGYSVSREKKESFPLTVTSAQKNPTAFYLCASSPTRVEGNQPQHFGDGTRLSIL.

This clone was seen just once. The chain carries TRBV15 and TRBJ2-3, with 9 bases aligning to TRBD2. Germline V lookup: CDR1 LNHNV, CDR2 YYDKDF (reference sequence). V gave up 1 base and J gave up 2 bases; unmatched junction bases: 4. The CDR3 sequence is 16 residues long. The DNA of the CDR3 is TGTGCCACCAGCAGAGCCAGCGGGAGGATCACAGATACGCAGTATTTT. Its protein is CATSRASGRITDTQYF.

This clone was picked up a small number of times. V is TRBV7-3 and J is TRBJ1-1; 7 nucleotides align to TRBD1. Germline CDR1 SGHTA, CDR2 FQGTGA. This CDR3 comprises 13 residues. V gave up 6 bases and J gave up 4 bases; unmatched junction bases: 5. CDR3 loop: CASSRQGGTEAFF. The CDR3 DNA reads as TGTGCCAGCAGTAGACAGGGAGGCACTGAAGCTTTCTTT.

J is TRBJ2-2 and V is TRBV5-1; 9 positions agree with TRBD2. Germline CDR1 and CDR2: SGHRS and YFSETQ. V was clipped by 4 bases and J by 8 bases; unmatched bases: 3. There are 13 residues in the CDR3. The CDR3 nucleotides read TGCGCCAGCAGCGCGGGAGGGGAAGGGGAGCTGTTTTTT. This sequence encodes CASSAGGEGELFF.

This clone showed up just once. The chain recombines TRBV7-2 with TRBJ2-7, with TRBD2 matching 8 bases. The length of the CDR3 is 15 residues. V dropped 2 bases and J dropped 4; count of bases not matched to a gene: 7. CDR1 SGHTA and CDR2 FQGNSA come from the germline V gene. The CDR3 loop is CASSLSAGGVYEQYF. In nucleotides, the CDR3 is TGTGCCAGCAGCTTATCGGCGGGAGGTGTATACGAGCAGTACTTC.

This chain links TRBV11-3 with TRBJ2-2, with 7 bases that match TRBD2. Trimming at V came to 1 base and at J to 5 bases, leaving 4 bases not matched to a gene. Germline V lookup: CDR1 SGHNT, CDR2 YENEEA. CDR3 length: 15 residues. CDR3 DNA sequence: TGTGCCAGCAGCTTAGCGGGAGGTTGGACCGGGGAGCTGTTTTTT. Translating gives CASSLAGGWTGELFF. The whole variable domain, filled in from reference TRBV11-3 and TRBJ2-2, reads EAGVVQSPRYKIIEKKQPVAFWCNPISGHNTLYWYLQNLGQGPELLIRYENEEAVDDSQLPKDRFSAERLKGVDSTLKIQPAELGDSAVYLCASSLAGGWTGELFFGEGSRLTVL.

V and J are TRBV10-2 and TRBJ2-5; 9 bases fit TRBD2. The length of the CDR3 is 16 residues. Losses at the gene ends were 2 bases for V and 4 bases for J; bases not matched to a gene: 8. Germline V gene sequence: CDR1 WSHSY, CDR2 SAAADI. The CDR3 sequence is CASSETSGRKGETQYF. In DNA, the CDR3 is TGCGCCAGCAGTGAGACCAGCGGGAGGAAAGGAGAGACCCAGTACTTC.

This clone came up once. The chain recombines TRBV10-3 with TRBJ2-7; 7 bases fit TRBD2. The junction had 8 bases not matched to a gene; V was cut back by 0 bases and J by 3 bases. The CDR3 runs to 16 residues. Germline-derived CDR1 and CDR2 are ENHRY and SYGVKD. The CDR3: CAISESGTGGGYEQYF. The CDR3 DNA reads as TGTGCCATCAGTGAGTCGGGGACTGGGGGGGGCTACGAGCAGTACTTC.

The rearrangement uses TRBV30 and TRBJ2-5, with TRBD2 identical over 9 bases. Looked up from germline, CDR1 is GTSNPN and CDR2 is SVGIG (reference sequence). The length of the CDR3 is 16 residues. The trim removed 0 bases at V and 4 bases at J, leaving 9 bases unmatched. The CDR3 bases are TGTGCCTGGAGTGTAGGGGCTAGCGGGAATCGAGAGACCCAGTACTTC. Its translation: CAWSVGASGNRETQYF. Together with reference TRBV30 and TRBJ2-5, the CDR3 gives the full variable domain: SQTIHQWPATLVQPVGSPLSLECTVEGTSNPNLYWYRQAAGRGLQLLFYSVGIGQISSEVPQNLSASRPQDRQFILSSKKLLLSDSGFYLCAWSVGASGNRETQYFGPGTRLLVL.

This clone was seen a few times. This chain links TRBV5-1 with TRBJ1-1, with D possibly being TRBD1 (6 bases). V shed 0 bases and J shed 8 bases, with 11 bases lying between them. The CDR3 is 13 residues long. CDR1 and CDR2 from the germline V gene are SGHRS and YFSETQ. CDR3 nucleotide sequence: TGCGCCAGCAGCTTGGCCTGGCAGGGGGAAGCTTTCTTT. This translates into CASSLAWQGEAFF. The full variable domain, rest sourced from reference TRBV5-1 and TRBJ1-1, is KAGVTQTPRYLIKTRGQQVTLSCSPISGHRSVSWYQQTPGQGLQFLFEYFSETQRNKGNFPGRFSGRQFSNSRSEMNVSTLELGDSALYLCASSLAWQGEAFFGQGTRLTVV.

The chain joins TRBV27 to TRBJ1-4; 7 bases are shared with TRBD1. Germline V gene data show CDR1 as MNHEY and CDR2 as SMNVEV (reference sequence). J was trimmed by 10 bases and V by 4 bases; bases with no gene match: 15. The CDR3 covers 16 residues. The CDR3 is CASSSPPTGLSRKLFF. The CDR3 bases are TGTGCCAGCAGTTCTCCCCCGACAGGGTTAAGTAGAAAACTGTTTTTT.

The genes are TRBV30 and TRBJ2-5, with 12 nucleotides matching TRBD2. CDR1 and CDR2 from the germline V gene are GTSNPN and SVGIG (reference sequence). The CDR3 runs to 16 residues. V trimming: 5 bases; J trimming: 5 bases; junction bases outside the gene matches: 12. The CDR3 DNA reads as TGTGCCTGGGACCGGACTAGCGGGATGAGGTACGAGACCCAGTACTTC. Protein: CAWDRTSGMRYETQYF. The whole variable domain, filled in from reference TRBV30 and TRBJ2-5, reads SQTIHQWPATLVQPVGSPLSLECTVEGTSNPNLYWYRQAAGRGLQLLFYSVGIGQISSEVPQNLSASRPQDRQFILSSKKLLLSDSGFYLCAWDRTSGMRYETQYFGPGTRLLVL.

The V and J genes are TRBV20-1 and TRBJ1-2; no firm D call. Trimming cost V 7 bases and J 2 bases, with 8 bases left between them. CDR1 is DFQATT and CDR2 is SNEGSKA in the germline V gene (reference sequence). CDR3 size: 11 residues. The CDR3 region is CSGQLNYGYTF. The CDR3 DNA is TGCAGTGGTCAATTGAACTATGGCTACACCTTC.

The chain is built from TRBV9 and TRBJ2-2; D perhaps matches TRBD1 (6 bases). This CDR3 is built from 15 residues. The V and J ends lost 7 bases and 2 bases respectively, with 15 bases between them. The germline V gene encodes CDR1 SGDLS and CDR2 YYNGEE. The DNA for the CDR3 is TGTGCCAGCGGGGTGACAGGAGAAAACACCGGGGAGCTGTTTTTT. Its protein is CASGVTGENTGELFF.

This sequence joins TRBV7-3 and TRBJ1-1; weak D call: TRBD1 (5 bases). Trimming removed 2 bases at V and 0 bases at J, with 10 bases between. Germline V gives CDR1 SGHTA, CDR2 FQGTGA. The CDR3 is made up of 15 amino acids. For the CDR3, the DNA is TGTGCCAGCAGCTTATCGTCAGGGCTGAACACTGAAGCTTTCTTT. Encoded protein: CASSLSSGLNTEAFF.